What follows are 29 T cell receptor beta chains derived from one specimen sequenced in a study of vaccination and CD4 T cells after COVID-19. For these TCRs, the target antigens are not known. Sequencing of cultured CD4+ T cell DNA used the Oncomine TCR Beta short-read assay. TCRdb fed the PCR reads into MiXCR, producing one record per CDR3 protein. The sample includes 8,500 to 10,000 distinct CDR3 sequences, approximately 60% of them seen just once. Treatment in this sample: roughly 11-day PBMC culture with coronavirus spike peptide pools or control peptides (ViraFEST assay). Collection of the unexposed donor's CD4+ T cells took place before the COVID-19 pandemic (2011-2018). Material: CD4+ T cells from blood, cultured in vitro. These receptors all come from a human donor in good health.

V gene TRBV27 combines with J gene TRBJ2-2; 9 bases fit TRBD2. CDR1 is MNHEY, CDR2 SMNVEV, per germline (reference sequence). Trimming at V came to 3 bases and at J to 6 bases, leaving 8 bases not matched to a gene. The CDR3 has 16 residues. This chain's CDR3 is CASSFFGTSPPGELFF. The DNA for the CDR3 is TGTGCCAGCAGTTTTTTCGGGACTAGCCCGCCCGGGGAGCTGTTTTTT.

The rearrangement uses TRBV2 and TRBJ1-2; 8 bases map to TRBD1. Germline V CDR1 and CDR2: SNHLY, FYNNEI. This CDR3 is built from 13 residues. With 6 bases clipped from V and 9 bases from J, the junction kept 9 bases outside the gene matches. The CDR3 protein is CASSRDRPISYTF. In DNA form, the CDR3 reads TGTGCCAGCAGCCGGGACAGGCCTATTAGCTACACCTTC.

In DNA form, the CDR3 reads TGTGCCAGCAGTTATCTAGCCCTATTGGACTACAATGAGCAGTTCTTC. Translated: CASSYLALLDYNEQFF. This chain connects TRBV6-2 or TRBV6-3 to TRBJ2-1, with D perhaps matching TRBD2 (5 bases). The ends were cut back, 3 bases at V and 3 bases at J, with 15 bases in the middle. The CDR3 runs to 16 residues. Germline values: CDR1 MNHEY, CDR2 SVGEGT.

The V and J genes are TRBV25-1 and TRBJ2-1; 9 bases agree with TRBD2. V lost 3 bases to trimming and J lost 2 bases; unmatched junction nucleotides: 8. Germline values: CDR1 MGHDK, CDR2 SYGVNS. This CDR3 has 17 residues. CDR3 sequence reads: CASSESSGGITYNEQFF. CDR3 in DNA: TGTGCCAGCAGTGAGTCCAGCGGGGGGATTACCTACAATGAGCAGTTCTTC.

The chain is built from TRBV7-2 and TRBJ2-1, with D tentatively TRBD2 (6 bases). This CDR3 contains 15 residues. The germline V gene encodes CDR1 SGHTA and CDR2 FQGNSA. Trimming pared 1 base from V and 4 bases from J, leaving 11 bases between. CDR3 DNA sequence: TGTGCCAGCAGCTTAGTTCCGGGGGAGTACAATGAGCAGTTCTTC. Its protein product is CASSLVPGEYNEQFF.

V gene TRBV27 combines with J gene TRBJ2-1; 7 nucleotides line up with TRBD2. This CDR3 is 16 amino acids long. Germline CDR1 and CDR2: MNHEY and SMNVEV (reference sequence). The ends lost 3 bases at V and 0 bases at J; junction bases unmatched: 5. CDR3 DNA sequence: TGTGCCAGCAGTTTGACTAGCCCCCGCTCCTACAATGAGCAGTTCTTC. Amino acids: CASSLTSPRSYNEQFF.

This clonotype was observed a few times. The chain has TRBV15 and TRBJ2-3; possibly TRBD2 for D (6 bases). The CDR3 is 16 amino acids. V dropped 0 bases and J dropped 2 bases, with 12 bases sitting between them. The germline gives CDR1 LNHNV, CDR2 YYDKDF (reference sequence). The CDR3 DNA is TGTGCCACCAGCAGAGATGGTTCGGGGGTCACAGATACGCAGTATTTT. This sequence encodes CATSRDGSGVTDTQYF.

The chain joins TRBV2 to TRBJ1-5; D gene uncertain. Germline lookup yields CDR1 SNHLY and CDR2 FYNNEI. This CDR3 is built from 12 residues. Trimming cost V 5 bases and J 10 bases, with 12 bases left between them. In DNA, the CDR3 is TGTGCCAGCAGTCCGAGGGAGAAACCCCAGCATTTT. Translation: CASSPREKPQHF.

The chain is built from TRBV7-2 and TRBJ2-5, with a possible D match to TRBD1 (6 bases). Germline CDR1 and CDR2: SGHTA and FQGNSA. Trimming shortened V by 5 bases and J by 2 bases, and 12 bases separated the two germline ends. The CDR3 consists of 14 residues. CDR3 DNA: TGTGCCAGCAGCCCTGTTAGGGGGCAAGAGACCCAGTACTTC. Translated: CASSPVRGQETQYF.

CDR3: CAISESAGPSNQPQHF. CDR3 in DNA: TGTGCCATCAGTGAGTCCGCGGGACCCAGCAATCAGCCCCAGCATTTT. The chain recombines TRBV10-3 with TRBJ1-5, with D tentatively TRBD1 (5 bases). From germline, CDR1 is ENHRY and CDR2 SYGVKD. The CDR3 length is 16 residues. Trimming stripped 0 bases from V and 1 base from J, with 10 bases between.

V gene TRBV12-3 or TRBV12-4 combines with J gene TRBJ1-1, with TRBD1 as a possible D gene (6 bases). This CDR3 is built from 16 residues. V lost 0 bases and J lost 3, with 14 bases in between. The CDR3 DNA reads TGTGCCAGCAGTTTAGCGAGGGGGGGGGCGCACACTGAAGCTTTCTTT. Translation: CASSLARGGAHTEAFF.

The chain links TRBV12-3 or TRBV12-4 to TRBJ1-6, with D perhaps matching TRBD1 (6 bases). V was clipped by 4 bases and J by 5 bases, with 9 bases between them. The CDR3 covers 14 residues. This CDR3 is CASSSQGNNSPLHF. CDR3 coding DNA: TGTGCCAGCAGTTCCCAGGGGAATAATTCACCCCTCCACTTT.

This CDR3 is CASSPRGNAATEAFF. In nucleotides, the CDR3 is TGTGCCAGCAGTCCACGAGGCAATGCGGCCACTGAAGCTTTCTTT. This chain uses TRBV12-3 or TRBV12-4 with TRBJ1-1, with D unclear. The length of the CDR3 is 15 residues. V shed 5 bases and J shed 4 bases, with 17 bases lying between them.

This clonotype was counted a single time. This chain's CDR3 is CASSTPTLGGRPHEDTQYF. CDR3 nucleotides: TGTGCCAGTAGTACCCCTACTCTGGGGGGCCGACCTCACGAAGATACGCAGTATTTT. The V and J genes are TRBV19 and TRBJ2-3; the D call may be TRBD1 or TRBD2 (6 bases each). CDR1 and CDR2 (germline): LNHDA, SQIVND (reference sequence). The CDR3 runs to 19 residues. Trimming pared 4 bases from V and 5 bases from J, leaving 28 bases between.

Sample share makes this clonotype medium-sized (0.01 to 0.1%). Germline is not matched at one junction end, which may reflect a read error. The V call is TRBV5-4, the J call TRBJ1-1; TRBD1 is a possible D gene (5 bases). The germline V gene has CDR1 SGHNT and CDR2 YYREEE (reference sequence). The CDR3 has 12 residues. Here the CDR3 reads CASSLVVGEDFF. As DNA, the CDR3 is TGTGCCAGCAGCTTGGTGGTGGGGGAAGATTTCTTT.

This rearrangement joins TRBV7-6 to TRBJ1-1; 9 nucleotides align to TRBD1. The CDR3 has 15 residues. V was clipped by 1 base and J by 3 bases; unmatched bases: 3. Per germline, CDR1 SGHVS and CDR2 FNYEAQ. CDR3 DNA: TGTGCCAGCAGCTTAGGACAGGGGGGCGACACTGAAGCTTTCTTT. The encoded protein is CASSLGQGGDTEAFF.

The chain combines TRBV10-1 with TRBJ2-7; 8 positions agree with TRBD1. The length of the CDR3 is 13 residues. Germline CDR1 reads WNHNN; CDR2 reads SYGVQD (reference sequence). The V and J ends lost 5 bases and 3 bases, in that order; junction bases with no gene match: 3. In nucleotides, the CDR3 is TGCGCCAGCAGTCGCGGACAGGGCTACGAGCAGTACTTC. Its protein is CASSRGQGYEQYF.

A few counts support this clonotype. The chain joins TRBV6-4 to TRBJ1-5, with 7 bases matching TRBD1. CDR3 length: 14 amino acids. V lost 4 bases and J lost 6; bases outside the gene matches: 6. Germline-derived CDR1 and CDR2 are MRHNA and SNTAGT. CDR3 amino acids: CASSGQGGGQPQHF. The CDR3 nucleotides read TGTGCCAGCAGTGGACAGGGTGGTGGTCAGCCCCAGCATTTT.

This clonotype was seen a few times. This rearrangement joins TRBV12-3 or TRBV12-4 to TRBJ1-6; 7 bases are shared with TRBD1. The CDR3 has 16 amino acids. Trimming removed 3 bases from V and 4 bases from J; junction bases left unmatched: 6. CDR3 DNA: TGTGCCAGCAGTTTTATAGGGGGCGGATATAATTCACCCCTCCACTTT. This codes for CASSFIGGGYNSPLHF.

The chain links TRBV27 to TRBJ2-1, with 7 bases that match TRBD2. Germline-derived CDR1 and CDR2 are MNHEY and SMNVEV (reference sequence). Trimming cost V 10 bases and J 5 bases; bases outside gene matches: 8. The CDR3 length is 13 residues. The chain's CDR3 is CATKGGPHNEQFF. Written as DNA, the CDR3 is TGTGCCACTAAGGGAGGGCCCCACAATGAGCAGTTCTTC.

This sequence joins TRBV30 and TRBJ2-2; possible D gene TRBD1, 6 bases. Per the germline V gene, CDR1 is GTSNPN and CDR2 is SVGIG (reference sequence). Trimming stripped 3 bases from V and 6 bases from J, with 14 bases between. This CDR3 contains 14 residues. The CDR3 sequence: CAWRQGIIAGELFF. The CDR3 coding sequence is TGTGCCTGGAGACAGGGAATTATAGCCGGGGAGCTGTTTTTT.

The chain carries TRBV6-5 and TRBJ1-1; D is undetermined. The CDR3 extends over 13 amino acids. With 4 bases removed from V and 1 base from J, the gap between germline ends came to 7 bases. Germline V gene data show CDR1 as MNHEY and CDR2 as SVGAGI. The CDR3 sequence is CASSLHQNTEAFF. Written as DNA, the CDR3 is TGTGCCAGCAGTTTACACCAGAACACTGAAGCTTTCTTT.

V is TRBV20-1 and J is TRBJ1-1; a weak D match, TRBD1 (5 bases). V was clipped by 3 bases and J by 1 base, with 15 bases between them. The germline gives CDR1 DFQATT, CDR2 SNEGSKA (reference sequence). This CDR3 has 15 residues. CDR3 region: CSARFARGRNTEAFF. In DNA, the CDR3 is TGCAGTGCTAGGTTTGCTCGGGGGAGGAACACTGAAGCTTTCTTT.

J is TRBJ2-5 and V is TRBV20-1; D remains ambiguous. Trimming removed 3 bases from V and 2 bases from J, with 10 bases in between. Germline lookup yields CDR1 DFQATT and CDR2 SNEGSKA (reference sequence). The CDR3 runs to 13 residues. The CDR3 nucleotides are TGCAGTGCTAGGTACGGGTGGCAAGAGACCCAGTACTTC. This codes for CSARYGWQETQYF.

The chain employs TRBV20-1 and TRBJ2-5, with TRBD2 identical over 13 bases. CDR3 length equals 17 residues. J was trimmed by 2 bases and V by 5 bases; bases with no gene match: 11. Germline lookup yields CDR1 DFQATT and CDR2 SNEGSKA (reference sequence). As DNA, the CDR3 is TGCAGTGCTCCCAGACTAGCGGGGGGCTTTTTTCAAGAGACCCAGTACTTC. Translating gives CSAPRLAGGFFQETQYF.

This clonotype turned up a few times. V usage is TRBV2 and J usage is TRBJ2-5; 11 bases line up with TRBD1. CDR1 is SNHLY, CDR2 FYNNEI, per germline. CDR3 length: 16 amino acids. The J segment lost 2 bases and the V segment lost 3 bases, leaving 5 bases of the junction unmatched. The CDR3 sequence: CASSDLDRGRQETQYF. As DNA, the CDR3 is TGTGCCAGCAGTGATTTGGACAGGGGGCGGCAAGAGACCCAGTACTTC.

The gene calls are TRBV12-3 or TRBV12-4 and TRBJ1-6; no firm D call. The germline V and J ends were trimmed by 6 bases and 0 bases, with 6 bases remaining between them. The CDR3 sequence is 14 residues long. The chain's CDR3 is CASRGSSYNSPLHF. CDR3 bases: TGTGCCAGCAGGGGTAGCTCCTATAATTCACCCCTCCACTTT.

The chain carries TRBV7-9 and TRBJ2-5; 8 bases line up with TRBD2. Germline assignment: CDR1 SEHNR and CDR2 FQNEAQ (reference sequence). J lost 4 bases, V lost 3 bases, and 10 bases had no gene match. This CDR3 is built from 16 residues. The CDR3 DNA reads TGTGCCAGCAGCTTCGCGGGGGGCACTGGCTCAGAGACCCAGTACTTC. Translating gives CASSFAGGTGSETQYF.

This clonotype counts as medium-sized. V usage is TRBV19 and J usage is TRBJ2-3; tentative D call: TRBD2 (6 bases). V dropped 3 bases and J dropped 0 bases, with 10 bases sitting between them. The CDR3 contains 15 residues. Germline loops: CDR1 LNHDA, CDR2 SQIVND (reference sequence). The CDR3 here is CASSIRGSSTDTQYF. The DNA of the CDR3 is TGTGCCAGTAGTATTCGGGGGTCTAGCACAGATACGCAGTATTTT.